The sample holds a few counts of the clone carrying this TCR beta chain. What it binds is unknown. This CDR3 region has 18 residues. V lost 0 bases and J lost 3; bases outside the gene matches: 6. Per the germline V gene, CDR1 is SGHKS and CDR2 is YYEKEE (reference sequence). The data belong to a study of T cell responses to AZD1222 COVID-19 vaccine. Study-level results: Only after the peak T cell response were repertoires sampled. Donors were mostly white British, more females; clonal diversity possibly underestimated. Only a handful of individuals given AZD1222 were seropositive at baseline.

The table came from immunoSEQ multiplex PCR; TCRdb's copy has only in-frame clones and leaves some out. Of more than 95,000 clones in the sample, 75% to 95% are singletons; the top ten hold about 48%. The TCR sequence derives from an adult in good health. V gene TRBV5-5 combines with J gene TRBJ2-1, with TRBD2 matching 13 bases. Here the sequenced sample was peripheral blood, taken on day 0 of AZD1222 vaccination. The CDR3 protein is CASSLDGLAGAGYNEQFF. DNA of the CDR3: TGTGCCAGCAGCTTGGATGGACTAGCGGGAGCGGGCTACAATGAGCAGTTCTTC.